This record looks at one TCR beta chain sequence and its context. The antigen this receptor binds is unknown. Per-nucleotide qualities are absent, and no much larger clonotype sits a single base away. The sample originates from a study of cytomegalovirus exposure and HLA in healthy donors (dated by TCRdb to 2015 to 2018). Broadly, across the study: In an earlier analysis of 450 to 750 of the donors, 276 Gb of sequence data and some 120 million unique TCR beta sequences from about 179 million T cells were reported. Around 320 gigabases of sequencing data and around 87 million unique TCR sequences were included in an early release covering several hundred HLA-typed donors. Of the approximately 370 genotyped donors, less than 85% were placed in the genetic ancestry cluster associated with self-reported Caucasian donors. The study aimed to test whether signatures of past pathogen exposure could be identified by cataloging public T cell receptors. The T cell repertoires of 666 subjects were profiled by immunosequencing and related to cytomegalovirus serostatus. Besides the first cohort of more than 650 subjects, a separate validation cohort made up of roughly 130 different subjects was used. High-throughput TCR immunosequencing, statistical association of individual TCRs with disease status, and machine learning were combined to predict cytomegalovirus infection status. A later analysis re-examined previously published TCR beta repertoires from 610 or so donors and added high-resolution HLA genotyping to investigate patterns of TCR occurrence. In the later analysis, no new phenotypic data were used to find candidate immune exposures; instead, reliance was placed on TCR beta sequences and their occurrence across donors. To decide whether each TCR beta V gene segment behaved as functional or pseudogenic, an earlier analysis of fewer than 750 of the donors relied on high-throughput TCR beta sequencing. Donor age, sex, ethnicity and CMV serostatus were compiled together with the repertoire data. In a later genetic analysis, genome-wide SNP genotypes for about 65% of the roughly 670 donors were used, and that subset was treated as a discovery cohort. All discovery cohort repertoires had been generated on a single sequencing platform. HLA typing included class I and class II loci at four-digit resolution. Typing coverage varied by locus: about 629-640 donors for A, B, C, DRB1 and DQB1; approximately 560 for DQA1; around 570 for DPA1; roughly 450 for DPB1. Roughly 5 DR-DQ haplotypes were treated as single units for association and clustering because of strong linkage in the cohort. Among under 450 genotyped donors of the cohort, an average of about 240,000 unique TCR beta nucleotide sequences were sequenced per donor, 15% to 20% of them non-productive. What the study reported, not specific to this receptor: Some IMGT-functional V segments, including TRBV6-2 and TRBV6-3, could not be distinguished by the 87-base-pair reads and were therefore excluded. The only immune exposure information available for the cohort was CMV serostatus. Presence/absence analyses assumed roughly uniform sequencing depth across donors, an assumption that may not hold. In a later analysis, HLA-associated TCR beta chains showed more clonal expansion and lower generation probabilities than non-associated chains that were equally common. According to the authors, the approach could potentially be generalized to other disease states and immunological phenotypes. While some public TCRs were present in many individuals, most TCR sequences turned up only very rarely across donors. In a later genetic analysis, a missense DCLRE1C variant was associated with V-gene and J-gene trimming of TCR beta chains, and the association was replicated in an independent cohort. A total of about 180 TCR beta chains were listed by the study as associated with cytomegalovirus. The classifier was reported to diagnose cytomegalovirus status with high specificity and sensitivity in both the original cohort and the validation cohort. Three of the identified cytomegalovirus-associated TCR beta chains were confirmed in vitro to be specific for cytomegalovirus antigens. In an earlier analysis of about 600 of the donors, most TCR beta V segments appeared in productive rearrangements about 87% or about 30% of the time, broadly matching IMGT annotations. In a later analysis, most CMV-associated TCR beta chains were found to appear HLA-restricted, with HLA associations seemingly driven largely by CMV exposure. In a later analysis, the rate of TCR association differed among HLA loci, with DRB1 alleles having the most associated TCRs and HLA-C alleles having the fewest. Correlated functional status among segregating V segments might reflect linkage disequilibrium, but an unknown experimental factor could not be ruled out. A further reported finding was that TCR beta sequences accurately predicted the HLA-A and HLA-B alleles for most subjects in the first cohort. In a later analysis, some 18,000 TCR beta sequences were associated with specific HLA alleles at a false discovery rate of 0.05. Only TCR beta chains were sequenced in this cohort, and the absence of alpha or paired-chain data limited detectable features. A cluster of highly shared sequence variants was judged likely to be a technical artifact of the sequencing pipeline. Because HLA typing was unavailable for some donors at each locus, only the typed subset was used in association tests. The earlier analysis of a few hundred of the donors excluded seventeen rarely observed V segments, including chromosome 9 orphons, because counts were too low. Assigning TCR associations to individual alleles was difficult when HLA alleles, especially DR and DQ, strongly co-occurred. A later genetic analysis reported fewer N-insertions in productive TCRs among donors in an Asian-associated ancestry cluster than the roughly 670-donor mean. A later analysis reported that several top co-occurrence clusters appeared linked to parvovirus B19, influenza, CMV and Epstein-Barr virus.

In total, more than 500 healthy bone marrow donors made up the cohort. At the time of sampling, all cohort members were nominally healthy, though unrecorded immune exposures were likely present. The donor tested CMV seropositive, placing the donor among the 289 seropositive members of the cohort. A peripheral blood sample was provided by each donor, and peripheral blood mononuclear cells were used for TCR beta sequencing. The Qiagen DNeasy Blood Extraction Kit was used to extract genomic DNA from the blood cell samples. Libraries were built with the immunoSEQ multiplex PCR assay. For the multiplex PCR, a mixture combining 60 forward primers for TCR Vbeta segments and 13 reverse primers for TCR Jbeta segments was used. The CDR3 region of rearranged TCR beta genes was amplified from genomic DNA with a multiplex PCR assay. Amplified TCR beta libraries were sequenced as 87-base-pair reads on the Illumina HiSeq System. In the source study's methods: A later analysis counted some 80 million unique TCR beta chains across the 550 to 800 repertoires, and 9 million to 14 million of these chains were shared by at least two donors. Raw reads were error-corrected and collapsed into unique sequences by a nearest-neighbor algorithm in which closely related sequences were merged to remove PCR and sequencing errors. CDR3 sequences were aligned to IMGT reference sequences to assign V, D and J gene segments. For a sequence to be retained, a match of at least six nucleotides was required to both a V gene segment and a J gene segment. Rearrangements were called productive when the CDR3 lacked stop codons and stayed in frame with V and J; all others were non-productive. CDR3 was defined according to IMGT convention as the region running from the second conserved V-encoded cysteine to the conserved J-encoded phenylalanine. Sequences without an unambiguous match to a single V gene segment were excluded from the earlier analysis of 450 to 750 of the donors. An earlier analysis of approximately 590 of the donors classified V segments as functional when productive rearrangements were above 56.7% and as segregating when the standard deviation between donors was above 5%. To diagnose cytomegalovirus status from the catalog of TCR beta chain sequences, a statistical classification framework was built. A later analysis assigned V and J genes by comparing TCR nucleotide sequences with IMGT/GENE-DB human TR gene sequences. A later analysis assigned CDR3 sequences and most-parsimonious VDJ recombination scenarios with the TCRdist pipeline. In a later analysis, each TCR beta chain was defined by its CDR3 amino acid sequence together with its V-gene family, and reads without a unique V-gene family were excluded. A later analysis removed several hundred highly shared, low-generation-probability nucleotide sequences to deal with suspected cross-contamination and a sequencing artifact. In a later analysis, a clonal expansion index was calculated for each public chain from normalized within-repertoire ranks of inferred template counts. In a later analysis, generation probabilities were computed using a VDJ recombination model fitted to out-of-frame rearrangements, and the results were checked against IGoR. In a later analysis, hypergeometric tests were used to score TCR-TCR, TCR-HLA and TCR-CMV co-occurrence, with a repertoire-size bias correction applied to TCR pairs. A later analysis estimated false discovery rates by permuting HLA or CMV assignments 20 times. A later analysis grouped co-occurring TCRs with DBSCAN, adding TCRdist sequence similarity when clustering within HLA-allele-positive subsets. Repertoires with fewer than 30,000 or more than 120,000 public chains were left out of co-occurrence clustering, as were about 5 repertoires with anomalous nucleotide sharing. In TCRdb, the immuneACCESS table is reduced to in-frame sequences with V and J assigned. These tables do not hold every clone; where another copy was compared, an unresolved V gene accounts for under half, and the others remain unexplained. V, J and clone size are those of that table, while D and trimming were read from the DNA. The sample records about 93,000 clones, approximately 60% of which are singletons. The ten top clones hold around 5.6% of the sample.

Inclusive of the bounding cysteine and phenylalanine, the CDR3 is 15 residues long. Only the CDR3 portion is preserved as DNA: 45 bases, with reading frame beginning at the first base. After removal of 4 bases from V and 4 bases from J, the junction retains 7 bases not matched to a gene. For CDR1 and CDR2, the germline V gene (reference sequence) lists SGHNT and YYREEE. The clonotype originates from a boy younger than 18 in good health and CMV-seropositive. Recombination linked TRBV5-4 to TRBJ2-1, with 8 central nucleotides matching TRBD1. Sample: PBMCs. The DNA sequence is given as TGTGCCAGCAGCCTCGGACAGGGAAGATACAATGAGCAGTTCTTC. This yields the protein CASSLGQGRYNEQFF.